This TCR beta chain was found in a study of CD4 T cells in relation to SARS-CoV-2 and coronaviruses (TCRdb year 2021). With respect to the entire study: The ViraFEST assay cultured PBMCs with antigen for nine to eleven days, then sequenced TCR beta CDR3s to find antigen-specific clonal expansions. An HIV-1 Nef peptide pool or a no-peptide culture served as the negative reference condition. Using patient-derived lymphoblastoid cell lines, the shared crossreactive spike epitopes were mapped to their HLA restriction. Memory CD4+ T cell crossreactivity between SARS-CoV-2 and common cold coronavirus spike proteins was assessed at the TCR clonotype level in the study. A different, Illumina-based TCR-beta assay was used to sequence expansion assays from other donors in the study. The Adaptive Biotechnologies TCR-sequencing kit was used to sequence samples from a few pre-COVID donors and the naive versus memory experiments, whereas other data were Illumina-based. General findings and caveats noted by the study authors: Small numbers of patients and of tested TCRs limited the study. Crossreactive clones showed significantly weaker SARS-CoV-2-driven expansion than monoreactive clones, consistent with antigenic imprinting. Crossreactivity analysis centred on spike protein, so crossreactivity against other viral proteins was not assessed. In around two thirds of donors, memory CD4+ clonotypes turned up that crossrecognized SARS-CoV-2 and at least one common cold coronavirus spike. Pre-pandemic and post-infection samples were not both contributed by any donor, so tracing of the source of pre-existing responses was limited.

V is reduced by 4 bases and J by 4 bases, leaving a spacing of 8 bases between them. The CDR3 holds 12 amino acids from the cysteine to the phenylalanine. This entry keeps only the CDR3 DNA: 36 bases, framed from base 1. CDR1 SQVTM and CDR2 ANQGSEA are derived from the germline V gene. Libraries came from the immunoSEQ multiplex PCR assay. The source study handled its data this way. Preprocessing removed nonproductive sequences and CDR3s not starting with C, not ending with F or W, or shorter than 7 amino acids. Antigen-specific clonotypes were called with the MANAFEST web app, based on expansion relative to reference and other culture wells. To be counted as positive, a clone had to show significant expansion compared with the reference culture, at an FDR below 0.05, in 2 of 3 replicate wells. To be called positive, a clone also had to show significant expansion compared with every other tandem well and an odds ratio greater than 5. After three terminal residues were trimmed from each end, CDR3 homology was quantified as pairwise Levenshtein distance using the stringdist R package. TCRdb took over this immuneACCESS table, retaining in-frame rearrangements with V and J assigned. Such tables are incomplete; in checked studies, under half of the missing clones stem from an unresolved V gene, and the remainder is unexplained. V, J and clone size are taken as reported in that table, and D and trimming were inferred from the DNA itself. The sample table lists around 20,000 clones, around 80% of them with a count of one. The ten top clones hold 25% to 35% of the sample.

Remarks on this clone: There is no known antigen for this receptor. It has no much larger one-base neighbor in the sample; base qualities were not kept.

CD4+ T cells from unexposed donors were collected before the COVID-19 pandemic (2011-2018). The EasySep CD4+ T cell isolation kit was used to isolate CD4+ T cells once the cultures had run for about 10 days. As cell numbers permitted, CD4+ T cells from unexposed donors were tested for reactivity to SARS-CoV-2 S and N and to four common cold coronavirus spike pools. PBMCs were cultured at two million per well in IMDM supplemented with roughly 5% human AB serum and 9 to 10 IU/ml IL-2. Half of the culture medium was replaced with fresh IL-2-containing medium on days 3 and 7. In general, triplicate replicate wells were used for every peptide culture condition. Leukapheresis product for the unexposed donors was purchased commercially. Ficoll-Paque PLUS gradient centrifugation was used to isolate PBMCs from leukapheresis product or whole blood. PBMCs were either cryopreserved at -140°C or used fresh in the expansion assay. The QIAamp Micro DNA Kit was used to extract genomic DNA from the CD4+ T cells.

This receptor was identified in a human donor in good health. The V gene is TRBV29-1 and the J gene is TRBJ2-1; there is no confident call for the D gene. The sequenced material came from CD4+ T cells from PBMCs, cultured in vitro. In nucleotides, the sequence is TGCAGCGTTGGAGACGGGTACAATGAGCAGTTCTTC. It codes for CSVGDGYNEQFF.